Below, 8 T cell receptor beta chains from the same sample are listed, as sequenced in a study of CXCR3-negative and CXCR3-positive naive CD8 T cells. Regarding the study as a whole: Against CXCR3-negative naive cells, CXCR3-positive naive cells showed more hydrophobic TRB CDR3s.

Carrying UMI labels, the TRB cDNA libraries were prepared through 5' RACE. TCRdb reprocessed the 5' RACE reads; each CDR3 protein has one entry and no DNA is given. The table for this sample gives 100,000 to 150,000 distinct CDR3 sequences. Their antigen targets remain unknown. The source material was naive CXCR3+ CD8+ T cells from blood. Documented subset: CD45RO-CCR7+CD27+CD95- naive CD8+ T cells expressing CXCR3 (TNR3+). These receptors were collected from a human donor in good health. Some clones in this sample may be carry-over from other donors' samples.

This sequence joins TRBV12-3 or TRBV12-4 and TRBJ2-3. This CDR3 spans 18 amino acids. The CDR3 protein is CASLSHHAGITVTDTQYF.

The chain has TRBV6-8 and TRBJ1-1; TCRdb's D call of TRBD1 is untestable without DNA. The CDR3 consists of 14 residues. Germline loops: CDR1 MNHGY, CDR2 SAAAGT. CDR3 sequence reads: CASMLITGNTEAFF.

The CDR3 is CASSSVLGQGAETQYF. V and J are TRBV28 and TRBJ2-5; TCRdb calls TRBD1, which cannot be checked without DNA. Germline CDR1 and CDR2: MDHEN and SYDVKM. This CDR3 is 16 amino acids long.

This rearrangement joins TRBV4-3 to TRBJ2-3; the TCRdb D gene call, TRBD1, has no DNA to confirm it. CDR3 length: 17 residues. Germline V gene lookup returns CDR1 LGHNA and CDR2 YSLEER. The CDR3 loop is CASSPNGNRGWTDTQYF.

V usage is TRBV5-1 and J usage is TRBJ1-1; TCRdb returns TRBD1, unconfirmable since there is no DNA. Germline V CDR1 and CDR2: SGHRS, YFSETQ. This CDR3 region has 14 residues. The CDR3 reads CASSFGQGNTEAFF. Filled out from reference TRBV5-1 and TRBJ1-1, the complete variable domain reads KAGVTQTPRYLIKTRGQQVTLSCSPISGHRSVSWYQQTPGQGLQFLFEYFSETQRNKGNFPGRFSGRQFSNSRSEMNVSTLELGDSALYLCASSFGQGNTEAFFGQGTRLTVV.

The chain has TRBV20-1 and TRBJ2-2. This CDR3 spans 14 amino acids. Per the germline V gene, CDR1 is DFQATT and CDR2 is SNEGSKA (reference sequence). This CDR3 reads CSADALRNTGELFF.

CDR3 sequence: CASRSSSTDTQYF. The V and J genes are TRBV12-3 or TRBV12-4 and TRBJ2-3. The CDR3 covers 13 residues.

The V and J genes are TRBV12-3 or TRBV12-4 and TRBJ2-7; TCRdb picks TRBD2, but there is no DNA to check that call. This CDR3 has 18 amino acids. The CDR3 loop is CASSFSIRRLAGGYEQYF.